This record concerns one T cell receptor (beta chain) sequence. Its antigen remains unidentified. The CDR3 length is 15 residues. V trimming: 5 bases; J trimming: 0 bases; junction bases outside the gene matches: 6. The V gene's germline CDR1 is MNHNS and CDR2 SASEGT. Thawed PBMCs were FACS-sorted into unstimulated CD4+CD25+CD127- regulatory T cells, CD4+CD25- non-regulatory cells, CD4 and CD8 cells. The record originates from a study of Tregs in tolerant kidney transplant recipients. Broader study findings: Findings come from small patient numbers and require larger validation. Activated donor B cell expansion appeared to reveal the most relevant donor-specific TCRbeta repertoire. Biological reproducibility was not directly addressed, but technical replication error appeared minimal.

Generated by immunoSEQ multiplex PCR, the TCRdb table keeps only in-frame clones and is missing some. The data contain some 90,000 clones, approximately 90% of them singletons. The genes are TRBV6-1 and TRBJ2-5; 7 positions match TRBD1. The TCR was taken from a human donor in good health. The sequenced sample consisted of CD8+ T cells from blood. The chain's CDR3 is CASSPDRANQETQYF. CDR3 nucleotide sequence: TGTGCCAGCAGTCCAGACAGGGCCAACCAAGAGACCCAGTACTTC.